This is a list of T cell receptor beta chains from one sample in a study of human T cells and chemical hapten exposure. TCRdb recomputed calls from the RACE reads with MiXCR, one row per CDR3 protein. The sample includes about 120,000 distinct CDR3 sequences, roughly 14% of them seen just once. The source material was whole blood, sampled in connection with sensitization to the hapten diphenylcyclopropenone (DPC). All receptors derive from a woman aged 18 to 35 with alopecia areata. Some clones in this sample may be carry-over from other donors' samples. The CDR3 runs from the conserved cysteine through the conserved F or W. Fields, in order: D gene, clone size, J gene, V gene, CDR3 protein, CDR3 DNA. A D gene is named only where the DNA matches it firmly. Only part of the rows carry a size: once, few, many, or a class if the clone is expanded.

TRBD1	-	TRBJ2-1	TRBV28	CASSSGTGWIEQFF	TGTGCCAGCAGTTCCGGGACAGGGTGGATTGAGCAGTTCTTC
TRBD1	-	TRBJ2-7	TRBV12-3/TRBV12-4	CASSITGTGIFYEQYF	TGTGCCAGCAGTATCACCGGGACAGGGATATTTTACGAGCAGTACTTC
TRBD2	-	TRBJ2-1	TRBV2	CASSEVMASGKNEQFF	TGTGCCAGCAGTGAAGTCATGGCTAGCGGGAAGAATGAGCAGTTCTTC
TRBD1	few	TRBJ1-2	TRBV3-1	CASSQPGQEPMGYGYTF	TGTGCCAGCAGCCAGCCGGGACAGGAACCCATGGGCTATGGCTACACCTTC
-	-	TRBJ2-3	TRBV20-1	CSATTRSSTDTQYF	TGCAGTGCTACAACTAGGTCTAGCACAGATACGCAGTATTTT
TRBD1	many	TRBJ1-5	TRBV20-1	CSASQGPSNQPQHF	TGCAGTGCTTCACAGGGGCCAAGCAATCAGCCCCAGCATTTT
TRBD1	few	TRBJ2-7	TRBV20-1	CSAREPGTGSMMQYF	TGCAGTGCTAGAGAGCCCGGGACAGGGTCAATGATGCAGTACTTC
-	few	TRBJ2-2	TRBV6-5	CASSDPMGLNTGELFF	TGTGCCAGCAGTGATCCCATGGGGCTGAACACCGGGGAGCTGTTTTTT
TRBD2	-	TRBJ2-3	TRBV7-6	CASSIFSGAGDTQYF	TGTGCCAGCAGCATCTTTAGCGGGGCGGGGGATACGCAGTATTTT
-	-	TRBJ1-1	TRBV5-1	CASSRDYSNTEAFF	TGCGCCAGCAGCCGGGACTATTCGAACACTGAAGCTTTCTTT
TRBD1	many	TRBJ2-7	TRBV29-1	CSVPGQGGYEQYF	TGCAGCGTACCGGGACAGGGCGGCTACGAGCAGTACTTC
-	-	TRBJ1-1	TRBV7-8	CASSLGPGMNTEAFF	TGTGCCAGCAGCTTAGGACCGGGGATGAACACTGAAGCTTTCTTT
-	-	TRBJ1-1	TRBV18	CASSPDQGWLKAFF	TGTGCCAGCTCACCGGACCAGGGGTGGCTTAAAGCTTTCTTT
-	few	TRBJ2-1	TRBV29-1	CSVVLDPGDEQFF	TGCAGCGTTGTGTTGGACCCCGGCGATGAGCAGTTCTTC
-	many	TRBJ2-1	TRBV3-1	CASSHPRGSSYNEQFF	TGTGCCAGCAGCCACCCCCGGGGGAGCTCCTACAATGAGCAGTTCTTC